This is a list of T cell receptor beta chains from one sample in a study of post-analysis software for immune sequencing data. TCRdb processed the PCR reads anew with MiXCR; each CDR3 protein has one entry. The sample lists about 160,000 distinct CDR3 sequences; approximately 35% were seen once. The sample in question was blood, obtained after autologous hematopoietic stem cell transplantation. These receptors were obtained from a girl aged 5-17 years with multiple sclerosis. CDR3s include the opening cysteine and the closing phenylalanine or tryptophan. D genes are given only for firm matches. Size values are once, few and many counts, or a class for expanded clones, and some rows have none.

>-|TRBJ1-2|-|TRBV6-6
TGTGCCAGCAGTTACTCTAACGGGGGGGGAGGCTACACCTTC
CASSYSNGGGGYTF
>-|TRBJ2-1|TRBD2|TRBV20-1
TGCAGTGCTAGAGATATTAGGACTAGCGGGAGTGGTAATGAGCAGTTCTTC
CSARDIRTSGSGNEQFF
>few|TRBJ1-2|-|TRBV5-5
TGTGCCAGCAGCTTGGACCGGATAAACTATGGCTACACCTTC
CASSLDRINYGYTF
>-|TRBJ2-1|-|TRBV20-1
TGCAGTGCAAGGGCCGACAATGAGCAGTTCTTC
CSARADNEQFF
>many|TRBJ2-7|TRBD1|TRBV5-5
TGTGCCAGCAGCCTCCTGGGACAGGGAAGGAACGAGCAGTACTTC
CASSLLGQGRNEQYF
>few|TRBJ2-5|TRBD2|TRBV7-9
TGTGCCAGCAGCTCCAGACTAGCGGGGAGCGGGGAGACCCAGTACTTC
CASSSRLAGSGETQYF
>-|TRBJ2-3|TRBD2|TRBV5-6
TGTGCCAGCAGCCCTTCGACTAGCGGGAGCGGTTGGGACCGCACAGATACGCAGTATTTT
CASSPSTSGSGWDRTDTQYF
>-|TRBJ1-1|-|TRBV27
TGTGCCAGCAGTTTGGGACACCACACTGAAGCTTTCTTT
CASSLGHHTEAFF
>once|TRBJ1-2|TRBD1|TRBV20-1
TGCAGTGCTATAGCCACGGACAGGGGGAGTCCTGGCTACACCTTC
CSAIATDRGSPGYTF
>-|TRBJ2-7|TRBD2|TRBV9
TGTGCCAGCAGCGTAGACCCCCACACCGGGACTAGCTCCTACGAGCAGTACTTC
CASSVDPHTGTSSYEQYF
>-|TRBJ1-1|-|TRBV7-9
TGTGCCAGCAGCTTAGAGGCGAACACTGAAGCTTTCTTT
CASSLEANTEAFF
>-|TRBJ2-2|-|TRBV6-1
TGTGCCAGCAGTGCCCTAACGACAGGTTTGAACACCGGGGAGCTGTTTTTT
CASSALTTGLNTGELFF
>many|TRBJ2-7|-|TRBV12-3/TRBV12-4
TGTGCCAGCAGTTTAGGAGGAGCTAGCTCCTACGAGCAGTACTTC
CASSLGGASSYEQYF
>few|TRBJ2-1|-|TRBV7-9
TGTGCCAGCAGCTTAGATGTACTAGTTAGTGAGCAGTTCTTC
CASSLDVLVSEQFF
>-|TRBJ2-1|TRBD2|TRBV6-2/TRBV6-3
TGTGCCAGCAGTTTAGGCGGGAGTCCTTACAATGAGCAGTTCTTC
CASSLGGSPYNEQFF
>few|TRBJ2-4|-|TRBV28
TGTGCCAGCAGTTTCTTAGGGGCGCTAGCCAAAAACATTCAGTACTTC
CASSFLGALAKNIQYF
>-|TRBJ2-5|-|TRBV24-1
TGTGCCACCAGCTTGAGGGGGGGAGAGACCCAGTACTTC
CATSLRGGETQYF
>once|TRBJ2-3|-|TRBV5-1
TGCGCCAGCAGCCGCAGGGGCACCCGCACAGATACGCAGTATTTT
CASSRRGTRTDTQYF
>-|TRBJ2-1|-|TRBV7-8
TGTGCCAGCAGCTTAGATACGAACCCTAGTGAGGGCGTTGTTAGCTCCTACAATGAGCAGTTCTTC
CASSLDTNPSEGVVSSYNEQFF
>-|TRBJ1-2|-|TRBV27
TGTGCCAGCAGTTTATCCCCCTCGACAGCCACCTATGGCTACACCTTC
CASSLSPSTATYGYTF
>-|TRBJ1-2|TRBD1|TRBV6-4
TGTGCCAGCAGTCCCGGGATGACAGGGTATGGCTACACCTTC
CASSPGMTGYGYTF
>few|TRBJ1-5|-|TRBV2
TGTGCCAGCGGCGCCGGGCACAGCAATCAGCCCCAGCATTTT
CASGAGHSNQPQHF
>-|TRBJ2-1|TRBD2|TRBV7-3
TGTGCCAGCAGCAAACTAGCGGGAGGGCCGCCCGGCAATGAGCAGTTCTTC
CASSKLAGGPPGNEQFF